This is a list of T cell receptor beta chains from one sample in a study of blood T cell repertoires in COVID-19. Repertoires were generated with immunoSEQ multiplex PCR, while TCRdb's copy carries only in-frame clones and drops some. The top ten hold roughly 12% of the sample, which has about 270,000 clones, roughly nine tenths seen once. The specimen was peripheral blood. The origin of the receptors is a woman aged 25 to 39 with COVID-19, enrolled during active disease. Both conserved end residues are part of each CDR3. Each record gives: clone size, D gene, J gene, V gene, CDR3 DNA, CDR3 protein. D genes are given only for firm matches. Rows give clone size only sometimes, using once, few, many, or a class for an expanded clone.

size: once
D: .
J: TRBJ2-3
V: TRBV7-9
DNA: TGTGCCAGCAGCTTAGCGGGGGGGCCCCCAGATACGCAGTATTTT
CDR3: CASSLAGGPPDTQYF

size: .
D: .
J: TRBJ2-7
V: TRBV27
DNA: TGTGCCAGCAGTTACGGGGGGCCCTCCTACGAGCAGTACTTC
CDR3: CASSYGGPSYEQYF

size: few
D: .
J: TRBJ1-2
V: TRBV6-1
DNA: TGTGCCAGCAGTGAAGAAGTGCCGGGGGTCTATGGCTACACCTTC
CDR3: CASSEEVPGVYGYTF

size: .
D: .
J: TRBJ1-6
V: TRBV27
DNA: TGTGCCAGCAGTTACACCTCAAATAATTCACCCCTCCACTTT
CDR3: CASSYTSNNSPLHF

size: .
D: TRBD1
J: TRBJ2-7
V: TRBV5-6
DNA: TGTGCCAGCAGCTTCTTCGGCAGGGGGACACGAGAGCAGTACTTC
CDR3: CASSFFGRGTREQYF

size: .
D: .
J: TRBJ2-5
V: TRBV6-6
DNA: TGTGCCAGCAGCCTCCAGGATGGGCTCGACGTCCGGACCCAGTACTTC
CDR3: CASSLQDGLDVRTQYF

size: .
D: .
J: TRBJ1-2
V: TRBV5-1
DNA: TGCGCCAGCGGCGGGGCGTCGTATGGCTACACCTTC
CDR3: CASGGASYGYTF

size: .
D: TRBD1
J: TRBJ1-1
V: TRBV6-5
DNA: TGTGCCAGCAGGGGGGGGACAGGGAACACTGAAGCTTTCTTT
CDR3: CASRGGTGNTEAFF

size: .
D: .
J: TRBJ2-5
V: TRBV12-1
DNA: TGTGCCAGCCAATTAGCGGGGACTTACCAAGAGACCCAGTACTTC
CDR3: CASQLAGTYQETQYF

size: .
D: .
J: TRBJ1-1
V: TRBV4-1
DNA: TGCGCCAGCAGCCGAGCGTCGACAGGTGATCGAGCTTTCTTT
CDR3: CASSRASTGDRAFF

size: .
D: TRBD1
J: TRBJ2-7
V: TRBV9
DNA: TGTGCCAGCAGCGTTGGGACAGGGAGGTACGAGCAGTACTTC
CDR3: CASSVGTGRYEQYF

size: .
D: TRBD2
J: TRBJ2-1
V: TRBV24-1
DNA: TGTGCCACCAGTGATTTGTCCAGCGGGGCTGCAAATGAGCAGTTCTTC
CDR3: CATSDLSSGAANEQFF

size: .
D: .
J: TRBJ2-3
V: TRBV9
DNA: TGTGCCAGCAGCCCCCGAGGGTATGGCGGCACAGATACGCAGTATTTT
CDR3: CASSPRGYGGTDTQYF

size: .
D: .
J: TRBJ2-7
V: TRBV29-1
DNA: TGCAGCGTTGAAGACGGGGAAGGCCCCTACGAGCAGTACTTC
CDR3: CSVEDGEGPYEQYF

size: .
D: .
J: TRBJ2-1
V: TRBV10-2
DNA: TGCGCCAGCAGGGGAGGGGGTCCCCCGAACAATGAGCAGTTCTTC
CDR3: CASRGGGPPNNEQFF

size: .
D: .
J: TRBJ1-1
V: TRBV28
DNA: TGTGCCAGCAGTTTAAGGGGATTACGCACTGAAGCTTTCTTT
CDR3: CASSLRGLRTEAFF

size: .
D: TRBD1
J: TRBJ1-2
V: TRBV5-1
DNA: TGCGCCAGCAGCTACGTGGAGGGACAGAGTGTCTATGGCTACACCTTC
CDR3: CASSYVEGQSVYGYTF

size: .
D: .
J: TRBJ2-7
V: TRBV2
DNA: TGTGCCAGCCACAGGGTGATGGCAACCTACGAGCAGTACTTC
CDR3: CASHRVMATYEQYF

size: .
D: TRBD2
J: TRBJ2-1
V: TRBV7-2
DNA: TGTGCCAGCAGCTTAATGGTTGCGGGGGGGCTAGATGAGCAGTTCTTC
CDR3: CASSLMVAGGLDEQFF

size: once
D: TRBD1
J: TRBJ1-1
V: TRBV5-1
DNA: TGCGCCAGCAGCCGCCAAGTCGGGACAGTGAACACTGAAGCTTTCTTT
CDR3: CASSRQVGTVNTEAFF

size: .
D: TRBD1
J: TRBJ2-5
V: TRBV18
DNA: TGTGCCAGCTCACCCTGGGACAGGGGGCCAGGAGAGACCCAGTACTTC
CDR3: CASSPWDRGPGETQYF

size: .
D: TRBD1
J: TRBJ1-4
V: TRBV7-8
DNA: TGTGCCAGCAGCCCAGACAGGGGGCGTTATGAAAAACTGTTTTTT
CDR3: CASSPDRGRYEKLFF

size: .
D: .
J: TRBJ1-1
V: TRBV5-5
DNA: TGTGCCAGCAGCTTCGGGAACGCGGCGGGGGAAGCTTTCTTT
CDR3: CASSFGNAAGEAFF

size: .
D: .
J: TRBJ1-3
V: TRBV2
DNA: TGTGCCAGCACCCCCAACGGGATTCCGGGAGGAAACACCATATATTTT
CDR3: CASTPNGIPGGNTIYF

size: .
D: .
J: TRBJ2-7
V: TRBV21-1
DNA: TGTGCCAGCAGCAAAGAAAGGGGCCAAGGCCCCCACTACGAGCAGTACTTC
CDR3: CASSKERGQGPHYEQYF